The present TCR beta chain was sequenced within a study of blood T cell repertoires in COVID-19. Overall study context: Some COVID-19 samples were acute and others convalescent; all came from the United States, Italy and Spain. Sources were T cells, B-cell-depleted T cells, or PBMCs; the material itself was cDNA or gDNA.

Patients in Seattle were enrolled during active infection, then followed longitudinally. The CDR3 contains 15 residues. V shed 4 bases and J 4 bases; nucleotides not matched to a gene: 3. The germline V gene has CDR1 MDHEN and CDR2 SYDVKM. In the authors' methods: Using reference gene primer amplification, nucleated cell counts were estimated. Libraries were prepared by immunoSEQ multiplex PCR; TCRdb keeps only in-frame clonotypes and omits some of them. That table is the source of V, J and clone size, and D and trimming were worked out from the DNA. The sample records 130,000 or so clones, roughly 84% being singletons.

The genes are TRBV28 and TRBJ2-6; 8 bases align to TRBD1. Specimen: peripheral blood. This sequence was found in a man aged 25 to 40 with COVID-19, enrolled during active disease. CDR3 in amino acids: CASSSQGAGANVLTF. DNA for the CDR3: TGTGCCAGCAGTTCCCAGGGGGCAGGGGCCAACGTCCTGACTTTC.